These 28 T cell receptor beta chains share one sample of origin, sequenced in a study of OX40 agonist ivuxolimab in advanced cancers. TCRdb keeps only in-frame clones here, not all; method: immunoSEQ multiplex PCR. The table records 66,000 or so clones, approximately 92% of them present only once. The sample here was CD4+ or CD8+ T cells sorted from blood, taken in a trial of the OX40 agonist ivuxolimab. The source of these receptors is an adult with an advanced solid tumor such as melanoma, head and neck, liver or kidney cancer.

The V and J genes are TRBV5-5 and TRBJ2-7; D is uncertain. The CDR3 length is 14 residues. V lost 0 bases and J 1 base, leaving 8 bases between the germline ends. Germline values: CDR1 SGHKS, CDR2 YYEKEE (reference sequence). The CDR3 nucleotides read TGTGCCAGCAGCTTGGTCGAGGCATCCTACGAGCAGTACGTC. Amino acid sequence: CASSLVEASYEQYV.

This clone was counted once. One end of the junction fails to match germline, which may point to a read error. The CDR3 protein is CAGSTAGGWETQYF. CDR3 DNA: TGTGCCGGCAGTACCGCAGGGGGTTGGGAGACCCAGTACTTC. The V gene is TRBV28, the J gene TRBJ2-5; 7 nucleotides align to TRBD1. The CDR3 is 14 residues long. Germline CDR1 MDHEN, CDR2 SYDVKM.

The chain couples TRBV5-6 to TRBJ2-2; D gene uncertain. CDR3 size: 12 residues. Trimming pared 3 bases from V and 6 bases from J, leaving 6 bases between. Germline V CDR1 and CDR2: SGHDT, YYEEEE. This CDR3 is CASSYTPGELFF. CDR3 nucleotides: TGTGCCAGCAGCTATACGCCCGGGGAGCTGTTTTTT.

The chain has TRBV6-5 and TRBJ1-2, with D unresolved. The germline V and J ends were trimmed by 4 bases and 7 bases, with 10 bases remaining between them. The CDR3 extends over 12 amino acids. Germline V gene lookup returns CDR1 MNHEY and CDR2 SVGAGI. Here the CDR3 reads CASSFPTGGYTF. The DNA of the CDR3 is TGTGCCAGCAGTTTTCCGACGGGTGGCTACACCTTC.

The chain links TRBV28 to TRBJ1-5; 7 nucleotides match TRBD1. Trimming removed 8 bases from V and 7 bases from J; junction bases left unmatched: 11. The V gene's germline CDR1 is MDHEN and CDR2 SYDVKM. This CDR3 contains 14 residues. The CDR3 DNA follows: TGTGCCAGCCGATACGACAGGGAAGGCCAGCCCCAGCATTTT. Translated, it gives CASRYDREGQPQHF. The complete variable domain, with remaining parts taken from reference TRBV28 and TRBJ1-5, reads DVKVTQSSRYLVKRTGEKVFLECVQDMDHENMFWYRQDPGLGLRLIYFSYDVKMKEKGDIPEGYSVSREKKERFSLILESASTNQTSMYLCASRYDREGQPQHFGDGTRLSIL.

The chain is built from TRBV30 and TRBJ1-2; 10 bases are a match to TRBD1. Germline values: CDR1 GTSNPN, CDR2 SVGIG (reference sequence). The CDR3 contains 14 residues. V lost 8 bases, J lost 8 bases, and 14 bases stayed unmatched. The CDR3 sequence: CAGNPGTGVGGYTF. CDR3 sequence (DNA): TGTGCCGGTAACCCCGGGACAGGGGTCGGGGGCTACACCTTC.

In its sample, this clone ranks as large. V gene TRBV19 combines with J gene TRBJ1-1; D unclear. Germline CDR1 LNHDA, CDR2 SQIVND (reference sequence). V lost 6 bases, J lost 6 bases, and 17 bases lay in between. The CDR3 loop spans 14 amino acids. DNA for the CDR3: TGTGCCAGTAGCCATTCCTCAGGTAGGGCTGAAGCTTTCTTT. It encodes CASSHSSGRAEAFF.

About this clone: Germline and junction disagree at one end, which may indicate a read error. The chain employs TRBV30 and TRBJ1-3; D ambiguous. The length of the CDR3 is 11 residues. CDR1 and CDR2 from the germline V gene are GTSNPN and SVGIG (reference sequence). The CDR3 here is CAWSVGSWLIF. The CDR3, as DNA: TGTGCCTGGAGTGTAGGCTCTTGGCTAATATTT.

On this clone: Different DNA sequences within this sample yield the same CDR3. The rearrangement links TRBV6-5 to TRBJ2-3, with D perhaps assigned TRBD1 or TRBD2 (6 bases each). V was cut by 6 bases and J by 6 bases, with 10 bases left in between. CDR3 length: 12 amino acids. Looked up from germline, CDR1 is MNHEY and CDR2 is SVGAGI. The CDR3, as DNA: TGTGCCAGCAGCTTAGGGGGGGATACGCAGTATTTT. Translating it yields CASSLGGDTQYF.

V usage is TRBV19 and J usage is TRBJ1-2; perhaps TRBD1 as D (6 bases). Germline values: CDR1 LNHDA, CDR2 SQIVND (reference sequence). The CDR3 has 13 residues. Trimming removed 7 bases at V and 2 bases at J, with 11 bases between. CDR3 in DNA: TGTGCCAGTACCGAAGACAGGAACTATGGCTACACCTTC. Protein: CASTEDRNYGYTF. Full variable domain (outside the CDR3, taken from reference TRBV19 and TRBJ1-2): DGGITQSPKYLFRKEGQNVTLSCEQNLNHDAMYWYRQDPGQGLRLIYYSQIVNDFQKGDIAEGYSVSREKKESFPLTVTSAQKNPTAFYLCASTEDRNYGYTFGSGTRLTVV.

The V call is TRBV28, the J call TRBJ1-6, with D uncertain. With 6 bases removed from V and 5 bases from J, the gap between germline ends came to 14 bases. The CDR3 length is 15 residues. Per the germline V gene, CDR1 is MDHEN and CDR2 is SYDVKM. The CDR3 DNA reads TGTGCCAGCAGACCTGACTTGATGGATAATTCACCCCTCCACTTT. Its protein is CASRPDLMDNSPLHF.

This clone was seen only a few times. The chain uses TRBV13 and TRBJ2-3; 8 bases are a match to TRBD1. The length of the CDR3 is 16 residues. Germline assignment: CDR1 PRHDT and CDR2 FYEKMQ (reference sequence). With V trimmed by 5 bases and J by 2 bases, 9 bases remained unmatched. CDR3 region: CASSHRGEALTDTQYF. The CDR3 DNA follows: TGTGCCAGCAGCCACAGGGGGGAGGCCCTCACAGATACGCAGTATTTT.

Comments on this clone: One junction end does not reproduce the germline sequence, and a read error may be involved. This chain uses TRBV6-5 with TRBJ2-3, with TRBD2 matching 12 bases. The CDR3 has 16 residues. Germline CDR1 reads MNHEY; CDR2 reads SVGAGI. In DNA form, the CDR3 reads TGTGCCAGCAGTTACGGGCTAGCGGGAGGGCCGTCGGTGTATTTCTTT. Its protein product is CASSYGLAGGPSVYFF.

This CDR3 is CASSHPYNEQFF. DNA of the CDR3: TGTGCCAGCAGCCATCCCTACAATGAGCAGTTCTTC. The V gene is TRBV28, the J gene TRBJ2-1; D is uncertain. The germline V gene encodes CDR1 MDHEN and CDR2 SYDVKM. The CDR3 spans 12 residues. The germline V and J ends were trimmed by 6 bases and 2 bases, with 5 bases remaining between them.

V is TRBV7-9 and J is TRBJ1-5; D remains ambiguous. V was pared by 0 bases and J by 9 bases, with 12 bases between. There are 14 residues in the CDR3. Germline CDR1 reads SEHNR; CDR2 reads FQNEAQ (reference sequence). The chain's CDR3 is CASSLARVDGPQHF. The CDR3 coding sequence is TGTGCCAGCAGCTTAGCGAGAGTCGACGGGCCCCAGCATTTT.

This sequence joins TRBV28 and TRBJ2-4, with 7 bases aligning to TRBD1. This CDR3 spans 15 amino acids. V was pared by 6 bases and J by 6 bases, with 11 bases of the junction left unmatched. CDR1 is MDHEN and CDR2 is SYDVKM in the germline V gene. Written as DNA, the CDR3 is TGTGCCAGCAGCCCCCCCGGGACAGACCCAAACATTCAGTACTTC. Translation: CASSPPGTDPNIQYF. The complete variable domain, with remaining parts taken from reference TRBV28 and TRBJ2-4, reads DVKVTQSSRYLVKRTGEKVFLECVQDMDHENMFWYRQDPGLGLRLIYFSYDVKMKEKGDIPEGYSVSREKKERFSLILESASTNQTSMYLCASSPPGTDPNIQYFGAGTRLSVL.

The rearrangement links TRBV6-1 to TRBJ2-1, with D perhaps given as TRBD1 or TRBD2 (5 bases each). Trimming cost V 3 bases and J 10 bases, with 13 bases left between them. Germline CDR1 MNHNS, CDR2 SASEGT. The CDR3 sequence is 13 residues long. The CDR3 loop reads CASSDGAGWEQFF. As DNA, the CDR3 is TGTGCCAGCAGTGATGGGGCGGGTTGGGAGCAGTTCTTC.

The chain recombines TRBV9 with TRBJ2-2; 12 nucleotides line up with TRBD2. J gave up 12 bases and V 5 bases, and 5 bases lay outside the gene matches. Per germline, CDR1 SGDLS and CDR2 YYNGEE. The CDR3 contains 13 residues. The CDR3 loop is CASSDGLAGKLFF. The CDR3 DNA reads as TGTGCCAGCAGTGATGGACTAGCGGGGAAGCTGTTTTTT. The full variable domain, its missing parts supplied by reference TRBV9 and TRBJ2-2, is DSGVTQTPKHLITATGQRVTLRCSPRSGDLSVYWYQQSLDQGLQFLIQYYNGEERAKGNILERFSAQQFPDLHSELNLSSLELGDSALYFCASSDGLAGKLFFGEGSRLTVL.

The CDR3 protein is CASSQGWIGGNTEAFF. DNA of the CDR3: TGCGCCAGCAGCCAAGGCTGGATCGGGGGGAACACTGAAGCTTTCTTT. The V call is TRBV4-3, the J call TRBJ1-1; a possible D gene is TRBD1 (5 bases). This CDR3 region has 16 residues. V dropped 1 base and J dropped 1 base, with 13 bases sitting between them. CDR1 and CDR2 (germline): LGHNA, YSLEER.

This rearrangement joins TRBV13 to TRBJ2-3; D is unclear. This CDR3 spans 14 amino acids. Deletions cut 0 bases from V and 2 bases from J, with 6 bases between. From germline, CDR1 is PRHDT and CDR2 FYEKMQ (reference sequence). The CDR3 coding sequence is TGTGCCAGCAGCTTAGGCGGCTACACAGATACGCAGTATTTT. Amino acid sequence: CASSLGGYTDTQYF.

The count of this clone is one. This chain uses TRBV21-1 with TRBJ1-1; the DNA was not used to check the table's D call, TRBD1. TRBV21-1 is shown as a pseudogene. The length of the CDR3 is 15 residues. CDR3 amino acids: CASIPGQGPYTEAFF. The CDR3 region has the DNA TGTGCCAGCATCCCGGGGCAGGGGCCATACACTGAAGCTTTCTTT.

The rearrangement links TRBV5-4 to TRBJ2-3; D not certain. The germline V gene has CDR1 SGHNT and CDR2 YYREEE (reference sequence). This CDR3 contains 13 residues. Trimming stripped 7 bases from V and 0 bases from J, with 9 bases between. The CDR3 loop is CASRPPSTDTQYF. For the CDR3, the DNA is TGTGCCAGCCGCCCGCCAAGCACAGATACGCAGTATTTT.

The V and J genes are TRBV28 and TRBJ1-4, with 12 bases matching TRBD1. CDR3 size: 15 residues. Germline CDR1 is MDHEN and CDR2 is SYDVKM. V shed 5 bases and J 6 bases; nucleotides not matched to a gene: 4. The CDR3: CASSGTGGLYEKLFF. CDR3 in DNA: TGTGCCAGCAGTGGGACAGGGGGCTTATATGAAAAACTGTTTTTT.

This clone occurred once. The chain recombines TRBV6-5 with TRBJ2-2, with 7 bases aligning to TRBD2. CDR1 is MNHEY and CDR2 is SVGAGI in the germline V gene. The CDR3 is 15 amino acids. After removal of 7 bases from V and 2 bases from J, the junction contained 7 bases not matched to a gene. The CDR3 DNA reads as TGTGCCAGCACTTTAATAGCGGGTAACACCGGGGAGCTGTTTTTT. It is translated as CASTLIAGNTGELFF.

V and J are TRBV30 and TRBJ1-6; TRBD1 might be the D (6 bases). CDR3 length: 16 amino acids. Trimming pared 1 base from V and 9 bases from J, leaving 19 bases between. CDR1 and CDR2 (germline): GTSNPN, SVGIG (reference sequence). The CDR3 nucleotides read TGTGCCTGGAGTGATGCAGGGACAAGCCTTCTTTCACCCCTCCACTTT. Its translation is CAWSDAGTSLLSPLHF.

The chain has TRBV5-4 and TRBJ1-1; D may be TRBD1 (5 bases). Germline CDR1 reads SGHNT; CDR2 reads YYREEE (reference sequence). V gave up 0 bases and J gave up 5 bases, with 11 bases separating them. The CDR3 contains 14 residues. The CDR3 coding sequence is TGTGCCAGCAGCTTGGCGGGGGGGAAGACTGAAGCTTTCTTT. Translation: CASSLAGGKTEAFF.

The V gene is TRBV7-9, the J gene TRBJ2-1, with 12 bases matching TRBD2. V shed 1 base and J 8 bases; nucleotides not matched to a gene: 3. CDR3 length equals 15 residues. Germline values: CDR1 SEHNR, CDR2 FQNEAQ (reference sequence). The DNA for the CDR3 is TGTGCCAGCAGCTTAGTACTAGCGGGGGGAGATGAGCAGTTCTTC. It translates to CASSLVLAGGDEQFF.

The chain joins TRBV5-1 to TRBJ2-5; D remains ambiguous. Judging by the DNA end, TRBJ2-7 fits better; the J call may be wrong. Germline CDR1 and CDR2: SGHRS and YFSETQ. The CDR3 has 14 residues. The CDR3 loop reads CASSLRAGSYEQYF. For the CDR3, the DNA is TGCGCCAGCAGCTTGAGAGCTGGTTCCTACGAGCAGTACTTC.